The clone carrying this TCR beta chain was found a few times. Noted time point: newly diagnosed GD, antithyroid drugs for less than 3 months. There was RNA extracted from PBMCs, and the TCR library was made from it. CDR1 is MNHEY and CDR2 is SMNVEV in the germline V gene (reference sequence). CDR3 length: 14 amino acids. Trimming removed 5 bases at V and 6 bases at J, with 15 bases between. The data derive from a study of regulatory T cells in long-lasting Graves disease. About the research overall: Patients with new Graves' disease had used antithyroid drugs below 3 months.

To make TCR beta libraries, researchers used iRepertoire HTBI primers and Arm-PCR of CDR3 regions. MiXCR, run by TCRdb on the multiplex PCR reads, gives a single entry per CDR3 protein. The table shows 450,000 to 600,000 distinct CDR3 sequences, with approximately 15% occurring only once. These data also formed part of another study, on T cells in Graves' hyperthyroidism and ophthalmopathy.

The clonotype comes from a man aged 30 to 39 with Graves disease. The material was peripheral blood mononuclear cells (PBMCs), obtained at new diagnosis, from a patient treated with antithyroid drugs. This chain connects TRBV27 to TRBJ2-3, with D uncertain. The CDR3 nucleotides are TGTGCCAGCAGTGATTATGGTCCGGGTGATACGCAGTATTTT. It specifies CASSDYGPGDTQYF.